This T cell receptor (beta chain) stems from a study of blood T cell repertoires in COVID-19. Across the whole study: Material from acute and convalescent COVID-19 was sourced from the United States, Italy and Spain. Sources were T cells, B-cell-depleted T cells, or PBMCs; the material itself was cDNA or gDNA.

In the original processing: Estimation of nucleated cell counts was performed using reference gene primer amplification. Method: immunoSEQ multiplex PCR; TCRdb's copy keeps in-frame clones and lacks some. Clone size and the V and J calls come from that table; the DNA yielded D and trimming. The repertoire holds around 370,000 clones, with around 86% as singletons. This clone is a singleton in its sample. Trimming left V 2 bases short and J 1 base short, with 14 bases between. The CDR3 covers 15 residues. The germline CDR1 and CDR2 sequences are GTSNPN and SVGIG (reference sequence). Sequenced: peripheral blood. This clonotype originated in a woman aged 45-65 years with COVID-19, enrolled during active disease. The rearrangement joins TRBV30 to TRBJ1-1; D perhaps matches TRBD1 (6 bases). CDR3 residues: CAWSLTRTANTEAFF. Written as DNA, the CDR3 is TGTGCCTGGAGTCTCACCCGGACAGCGAACACTGAAGCTTTCTTT.